The 25 T cell receptor beta chains given below trace back to one sample, sequenced in a study of cytomegalovirus exposure and HLA in healthy donors. Clones were read by immunoSEQ multiplex PCR, and TCRdb kept only the in-frame ones, dropping some. The sample records tens of thousands of clones, 90% to 96% being singletons. The material sequenced was PBMCs. These receptor sequences come from a man younger than 35 in good health and CMV-seronegative.

This chain joins TRBV6-1 and TRBJ2-2, with a possible D match to TRBD2 (6 bases). The germline CDR1 and CDR2 sequences are MNHNS and SASEGT. The germline V and J ends were trimmed by 7 bases and 0 bases, with 9 bases remaining between them. This CDR3 is built from 14 residues. The CDR3 spells CASILAANTGELFF. The CDR3 region has the DNA TGTGCCAGCATTTTAGCGGCGAACACCGGGGAGCTGTTTTTT.

The V gene is TRBV5-1, the J gene TRBJ2-3; no firm D call. Deletions cut 0 bases from V and 0 bases from J, with 11 bases between. From germline, CDR1 is SGHRS and CDR2 YFSETQ. CDR3 length: 16 residues. CDR3 loop: CASSLGTAPSTDTQYF. For the CDR3, the DNA is TGCGCCAGCAGCTTGGGTACAGCCCCTAGCACAGATACGCAGTATTTT. The full variable domain, rest sourced from reference TRBV5-1 and TRBJ2-3, is KAGVTQTPRYLIKTRGQQVTLSCSPISGHRSVSWYQQTPGQGLQFLFEYFSETQRNKGNFPGRFSGRQFSNSRSEMNVSTLELGDSALYLCASSLGTAPSTDTQYFGPGTRLTVL.

The rearrangement joins TRBV27 to TRBJ1-1; 7 positions agree with TRBD1. CDR3 length: 15 residues. After removal of 5 bases from V and 0 bases from J, the junction contained 6 bases not matched to a gene. Germline CDR1 is MNHEY and CDR2 is SMNVEV (reference sequence). The CDR3 nucleotides read TGTGCCAGCAGTCCAGGACAGGCCATGAACACTGAAGCTTTCTTT. Amino acid sequence: CASSPGQAMNTEAFF.

This clone appeared a single time. The V and J genes are TRBV11-2 and TRBJ1-2; D is uncertain. This CDR3 has 13 residues. With 0 bases removed from V and 6 bases from J, the gap between germline ends came to 8 bases. Germline V gene lookup returns CDR1 SGHAT and CDR2 FQNNGV. CDR3 sequence: CASSLDLGDGYTF. The CDR3 DNA reads TGTGCCAGCAGCTTAGATCTAGGCGATGGCTACACCTTC. Supplemented by reference TRBV11-2 and TRBJ1-2, the full variable domain reads EAGVAQSPRYKIIEKRQSVAFWCNPISGHATLYWYQQILGQGPKLLIQFQNNGVVDDSQLPKDRFSAERLKGVDSTLKIQPAKLEDSAVYLCASSLDLGDGYTFGSGTRLTVV.

V usage is TRBV5-5 and J usage is TRBJ2-5; 8 bases map to TRBD1. The CDR3 spans 17 residues. V was clipped by 1 base and J by 5 bases; unmatched bases: 13. Germline CDR1 is SGHKS and CDR2 is YYEKEE (reference sequence). CDR3 sequence reads: CASSLPSRGRFEETQYF. CDR3 sequence (DNA): TGTGCCAGCAGCTTGCCCTCCAGGGGGCGGTTTGAGGAGACCCAGTACTTC.

The rearrangement joins TRBV15 to TRBJ2-7; D perhaps matches TRBD1 (6 bases). The CDR3 sequence is 13 residues long. Trimming removed 0 bases at V and 4 bases at J, with 7 bases between. Germline V gene sequence: CDR1 LNHNV, CDR2 YYDKDF (reference sequence). CDR3 nucleotides: TGTGCCACCAGCAGAGACAGGGGTTACGAGCAGTACTTC. This sequence encodes CATSRDRGYEQYF.

J is TRBJ2-5 and V is TRBV11-2; 7 bases agree with TRBD2. V gave up 5 bases and J gave up 4 bases; unmatched junction bases: 7. The CDR3 length is 14 residues. The germline gives CDR1 SGHAT, CDR2 FQNNGV. The CDR3 coding sequence is TGTGCCAGCAGCCCCTTGGGGACTACAGAGACCCAGTACTTC. It yields the protein CASSPLGTTETQYF.

The rearrangement links TRBV19 to TRBJ2-7, with TRBD2 matching over 12 bases. The CDR3 sequence is 14 residues long. Germline trimming cut 5 bases from V and 4 bases from J; bases unmatched to any gene: 3. The germline V gene has CDR1 LNHDA and CDR2 SQIVND (reference sequence). CDR3 DNA: TGTGCCAGTAGTCCAGGACTAGCGGGATACGAGCAGTACTTC. This encodes CASSPGLAGYEQYF.

The J gene is TRBJ2-6, the V gene TRBV4-3; perhaps TRBD1 as D (6 bases). V gave up 0 bases and J gave up 3 bases, with 18 bases separating them. Per the germline V gene, CDR1 is LGHNA and CDR2 is YSLEER. The CDR3 is 19 amino acids. CDR3 sequence: CASSQERTVIEFGANVLTF. The DNA for the CDR3 is TGCGCCAGCAGCCAAGAGAGGACAGTCATTGAGTTTGGGGCCAACGTCCTGACTTTC.

The rearrangement links TRBV28 to TRBJ2-7; D is unclear. This CDR3 has 14 residues. The germline CDR1 and CDR2 sequences are MDHEN and SYDVKM. V lost 5 bases, J lost 3 bases, and 14 bases lay in between. Written as DNA, the CDR3 is TGTGCCAGCAGTCCATCCATCCTTAGCTACGAGCAGTACTTC. Its translation: CASSPSILSYEQYF.

This rearrangement joins TRBV2 to TRBJ1-1; the match to TRBD1 covers 7 bases. Germline CDR1 reads SNHLY; CDR2 reads FYNNEI. V trimming: 7 bases; J trimming: 0 bases; junction bases outside the gene matches: 5. The CDR3 runs 14 residues. The CDR3 spells CASIRDRVNTEAFF. The CDR3 coding sequence is TGTGCCAGCATTAGAGACAGGGTGAACACTGAAGCTTTCTTT.

The chain couples TRBV18 to TRBJ2-3; 7 bases agree with TRBD1. The CDR3 length is 15 residues. After removal of 4 bases from V and 2 bases from J, the junction contained 6 bases not matched to a gene. Germline loops: CDR1 KGHSH, CDR2 LQKENI. CDR3 in DNA: TGTGCCAGCTCACTCCGGACAGGAGACACAGATACGCAGTATTTT. It specifies CASSLRTGDTDTQYF.

This chain connects TRBV5-1 to TRBJ2-5; D ambiguous. Trimming removed 5 bases from V and 2 bases from J, with 10 bases in between. CDR1 is SGHRS, CDR2 YFSETQ, per germline. The length of the CDR3 is 13 residues. The DNA of the CDR3 is TGCGCCAGCAGACAGACCGAACAAGAGACCCAGTACTTC. Translating gives CASRQTEQETQYF.

V usage is TRBV9 and J usage is TRBJ1-4; D not resolved. The ends were cut back, 6 bases at V and 7 bases at J, with 16 bases in the middle. Germline V gives CDR1 SGDLS, CDR2 YYNGEE. This CDR3 is 14 amino acids long. The CDR3 region is CASTPTVFGEKLFF. CDR3 coding DNA: TGTGCCAGCACCCCAACGGTCTTTGGTGAAAAACTGTTTTTT.

The chain combines TRBV6-5 with TRBJ2-7; 9 nucleotides match TRBD2. The CDR3 consists of 15 residues. With V trimmed by 6 bases and J by 4 bases, 10 bases remained unmatched. Germline values: CDR1 MNHEY, CDR2 SVGAGI. The CDR3 bases are TGTGCCAGCAGAGAACTAGCGGGCTCTATTTACGAGCAGTACTTC. It is translated as CASRELAGSIYEQYF.

The V gene is TRBV10-2, the J gene TRBJ2-2, with D perhaps TRBD2 (5 bases). V gave up 4 bases and J gave up 10 bases, with 10 bases separating them. Germline CDR1 WSHSY, CDR2 SAAADI. The CDR3 is 12 amino acids. The CDR3 sequence: CASSVRTLELFF. The CDR3 nucleotides are TGCGCCAGCAGTGTTAGGACTTTGGAGCTGTTTTTT.

The chain couples TRBV4-1 to TRBJ2-4, with D tentatively TRBD2 (6 bases). The CDR3 sequence is 16 residues long. In germline, CDR1 is MGHRA, CDR2 YSYEKL. V was trimmed by 2 bases and J by 2 bases, leaving 13 bases between them. The CDR3 loop reads CASSQPPGLSKNIQYF. The CDR3 DNA reads TGCGCCAGCAGCCAACCACCGGGACTTTCCAAAAACATTCAGTACTTC.

The chain's CDR3 is CAWSRGGTSEDEQFF. The DNA for the CDR3 is TGTGCCTGGAGCCGAGGGGGGACTAGCGAGGATGAGCAGTTCTTC. V is TRBV30 and J is TRBJ2-1, with 10 bases that match TRBD2. CDR1 and CDR2 from the germline V gene are GTSNPN and SVGIG (reference sequence). Trimming cost V 3 bases and J 8 bases; bases outside gene matches: 10. The CDR3 loop spans 15 amino acids.

The chain carries TRBV5-6 and TRBJ2-1; TRBD2 agrees at 9 bases. CDR1 SGHDT and CDR2 YYEEEE come from the germline V gene. V lost 3 bases and J lost 7; bases outside the gene matches: 11. The CDR3 totals 16 residues. DNA of the CDR3: TGTGCCAGCAGCTCCAATGTAGCGGGAGATCGGAATGAGCAGTTCTTC. This gives the protein CASSSNVAGDRNEQFF.

This rearrangement joins TRBV5-6 to TRBJ2-7; TRBD2 aligns across 12 bases. Germline CDR1 is SGHDT and CDR2 is YYEEEE. This CDR3 is built from 17 residues. With V trimmed by 1 base and J by 3 bases, 8 bases remained unmatched. Here the CDR3 DNA reads TGTGCCAGCAGCTTGAGGACTAGCGGGATGGGAGTCTACGAGCAGTACTTC. Protein: CASSLRTSGMGVYEQYF.

CDR3 sequence reads: CAWSIGRVAQYF. The CDR3 coding sequence is TGTGCCTGGAGTATCGGCAGGGTCGCGCAGTATTTT. The chain is built from TRBV30 and TRBJ2-3; D may be TRBD1 (5 bases). V dropped 2 bases and J dropped 10 bases, with 13 bases sitting between them. The CDR3 is 12 residues long. The V gene's germline CDR1 is GTSNPN and CDR2 SVGIG (reference sequence).

This chain uses TRBV28 with TRBJ1-5; a possible D gene is TRBD1 (5 bases). Germline V lookup: CDR1 MDHEN, CDR2 SYDVKM. V was cut by 8 bases and J by 9 bases, with 17 bases left in between. The CDR3 has 13 residues. Here the CDR3 reads CASHERGRGPQHF. The CDR3 DNA sequence: TGTGCCAGCCATGAGCGGGGGAGAGGGCCCCAGCATTTT.

The CDR3: CASSLGQGFWPSGSVVETQYF. CDR3 bases: TGTGCCAGCAGCCTGGGACAGGGGTTTTGGCCTAGCGGGAGTGTGGTAGAGACCCAGTACTTC. J is TRBJ2-5 and V is TRBV7-8, with D possibly being TRBD1 or TRBD2 (10 bases each). Trimming shortened V by 5 bases and J by 4 bases, and 35 bases separated the two germline ends. Germline-derived CDR1 and CDR2 are SGHVS and FQNEAQ. The CDR3 consists of 21 residues.

The chain combines TRBV5-8 with TRBJ2-3, with D perhaps TRBD2 (5 bases). The CDR3 has 17 residues. Between the trimmed V and J ends, which lost 2 bases and 2 bases, there was a span of 18 bases. Germline lookup yields CDR1 SGHTS and CDR2 YDEGEE. CDR3 DNA sequence: TGTGCCAGCAGCTTAAGTTTTGTGGGAGCTACCACAGATACGCAGTATTTT. It yields the protein CASSLSFVGATTDTQYF. Full variable domain (outside the CDR3, taken from reference TRBV5-8 and TRBJ2-3): EAGVTQSPTHLIKTRGQQATLRCSPISGHTSVYWYQQALGLGLQFLLWYDEGEERNRGNFPPRFSGRQFPNYSSELNVNALELEDSALYLCASSLSFVGATTDTQYFGPGTRLTVL.

The CDR3, as DNA: TGTGCCAGCAGTTTATATGGCTATATCACCACCGGGACTAGCGATGCCGATGAGCAGTTCTTC. Protein sequence: CASSLYGYITTGTSDADEQFF. This chain links TRBV27 with TRBJ2-1; TRBD2 aligns across 10 bases. The V segment lost 1 base and the J segment 8 bases; nucleotides outside the gene matches: 23. The germline V gene has CDR1 MNHEY and CDR2 SMNVEV (reference sequence). This CDR3 is 21 amino acids long.